The rows below give T cell receptor beta chains drawn from one sample of a study of blood T cell repertoires in COVID-19. The assay was immunoSEQ multiplex PCR, and TCRdb's table has in-frame clones only and misses some. This table holds 310,000 or so clones, around 90% found once. The sample consisted of peripheral blood. These receptors were taken from a man between 70 and 80 years old with acute or convalescent COVID-19. Each CDR3 is given with its conserved first and last residue. D genes are given only for firm matches. Clone size is shown for a subset of rows, as once, few, many or a class of expanded clone.

d_call	v_call	j_call	cdr3_length	clone_size	cdr3_nt	cdr3_aa
TRBD1	TRBV5-1	TRBJ1-6	15	NA	TGCGCCAGCAGCCTTGACACAGGGGTTGATTCACCCCTCCACTTT	CASSLDTGVDSPLHF
NA	TRBV29-1	TRBJ2-1	12	NA	TGCAGCGTGGCGACAGATTACAATGAGCAGTTCTTC	CSVATDYNEQFF
NA	TRBV28	TRBJ2-3	12	NA	TGTGCCAGTAGCGTTAGCACAGATACGCAGTATTTT	CASSVSTDTQYF
NA	TRBV2	TRBJ2-4	14	NA	TGTGCCAGCAGCCCCCCACTAGCCAAAAACATTCAGTACTTC	CASSPPLAKNIQYF
NA	TRBV6-5	TRBJ2-6	15	NA	TGTGCCAGCAGCCGCGGACTCTCTGGGGCCAACGTCCTGACTTTC	CASSRGLSGANVLTF
TRBD1	TRBV6-5	TRBJ2-5	15	NA	TGTGCCAGCAGTTACGGGACAGGGAATAAAATGGCCCAGTACTTC	CASSYGTGNKMAQYF
TRBD2	TRBV5-8	TRBJ2-3	16	NA	TGTGCCAGCAGCTTGGCCCTAGCGGTTAGCACAGATACGCAGTATTTT	CASSLALAVSTDTQYF
NA	TRBV5-4	TRBJ2-5	16	NA	TGTGCCAGCAGCCCCTTTGGGCCAGGGAATCTGGAGACCCAGTACTTC	CASSPFGPGNLETQYF
TRBD2	TRBV19	TRBJ2-7	18	NA	TGTGCCAGTAGCCCGACGACTAGCGGGAGGCCGAGCTCCTACGAGCAGTACTTC	CASSPTTSGRPSSYEQYF
TRBD1	TRBV30	TRBJ2-3	14	once	TGTGCCAGGCAGGGGGAATCTAGCACAGATACGCAGTATTTT	CARQGESSTDTQYF
NA	TRBV4-3	TRBJ1-4	15	NA	TGCGCCAGCAGCCAAATGACAGCCTCTAATGAAAAACTGTTTTTT	CASSQMTASNEKLFF
TRBD1	TRBV7-2	TRBJ2-7	14	NA	TGTGCCAGCAGCTTTAGGACAGGGGGCAACGAGCAGTACTTC	CASSFRTGGNEQYF
NA	TRBV3-1/TRBV3-2	TRBJ2-4	11	NA	TGTGCCAGCAGCTGGTACGGGATTCAGTACTTC	CASSWYGIQYF
TRBD1	TRBV2	TRBJ1-1	13	NA	TGTGCCGGTTCGGGACAGCGGAACACTGAAGCTTTCTTT	CAGSGQRNTEAFF
TRBD2	TRBV4-3	TRBJ2-3	16	NA	TGCGCCAGCAGCCAAGTACTAGCGGGAGGGGCAGATACGCAGTATTTT	CASSQVLAGGADTQYF
NA	TRBV7-8	TRBJ1-1	14	NA	TGTGCCAGCAGCTTAAGGGGGATGGGCACTGAAGCTTTCTTT	CASSLRGMGTEAFF
NA	TRBV2	TRBJ1-6	15	NA	TGTGCCAGCAGTGACGGAGGGACCTATAATTCACCCCTCCACTTT	CASSDGGTYNSPLHF
TRBD2	TRBV5-6	TRBJ2-2	17	NA	TGTGCCAGCAGCTTTGGTCCGGGGGGGCCGGACACCGGGGAGCTGTTTTTT	CASSFGPGGPDTGELFF
NA	TRBV6-1	TRBJ1-2	13	NA	TGTGCCAGCAGTGAAGCGCGGTATTATGGCTACACCTTC	CASSEARYYGYTF
NA	TRBV24-1	TRBJ2-5	13	once	TGTGCCACCAGTGACGGCTCAGGAGAGACCCAGTACTTC	CATSDGSGETQYF
NA	TRBV7-9	TRBJ2-4	17	NA	TGTGCCAGCAGCACCTCGACGGGTGCCCTAGCCAAAAACATTCAGTACTTC	CASSTSTGALAKNIQYF
TRBD2	TRBV7-2	TRBJ2-7	14	once	TGTGCCAGCAGCCGGGGCGGGAGGGCCGGAGAGCAGTACTTC	CASSRGGRAGEQYF
NA	TRBV28	TRBJ1-5	17	NA	TGTGCCAGCAGCCCACCTATGGGGGCACGGGGCAATCAGCCCCAGCATTTT	CASSPPMGARGNQPQHF
NA	TRBV3-1/TRBV3-2	TRBJ1-5	13	once	TGTGCCAGCAGCCAACAGATGAATCAGCCCCAGCATTTT	CASSQQMNQPQHF
NA	TRBV4-3	TRBJ1-4	15	NA	TGCGCCAGCAGCCAAGATGTCAATACTAATGAAAAACTGTTTTTT	CASSQDVNTNEKLFF
TRBD1	TRBV18	TRBJ2-7	15	NA	TGTGCCAGCTCACCGCAGGGACAGACAACCTACGAGCAGTACTTC	CASSPQGQTTYEQYF
TRBD1	TRBV5-1	TRBJ2-7	15	NA	TGCGCCAGCAGCCCCGGGACAGGGGGACCCTACGAGCAGTACTTC	CASSPGTGGPYEQYF
TRBD2	TRBV7-2	TRBJ2-1	16	NA	TGTGCCAGCAGCTTAGATAGCGGGAGTTCCTACAATGAGCAGTTCTTC	CASSLDSGSSYNEQFF